These 25 T cell receptor beta chains were all obtained from the same sample, sequenced in a study of T-cell reconstitution after alpha-beta-depleted transplantation in children. Overall study findings and caveats: At one year after transplant, newly produced T cells mostly accounted for T-cell counts and diversity.

This sample's TCRbeta library carried unique molecular identifier barcodes. TCRdb redid the calling of the PCR reads with MiXCR, one entry per CDR3 protein. The table includes 250,000 to 300,000 distinct CDR3 sequences, around 7.1% detected once. Their antigens are not known. Sample: peripheral blood, taken 360 days after TCRalphabeta/CD19-depleted stem cell transplant. The receptors come from a female patient aged 2-9 years who had a stem cell transplant for Fanconi anemia, so the T cells may come from the graft donor.

J is TRBJ2-7 and V is TRBV6-2 or TRBV6-3, with TRBD1 as a possible D gene (8 bases). Trimming removed 3 bases from V and 3 bases from J, with 18 bases in between. Looked up from germline, CDR1 is MNHEY and CDR2 is SVGEGT. The CDR3 sequence is 16 residues long. CDR3 sequence reads: CASSYGRGQVLYEQYV. CDR3 nucleotides: TGTGCCAGCAGTTATGGGAGGGGACAGGTTCTCTACGAGCAGTACGTC.

At least ten counts were recorded for this clonotype. The V gene is TRBV6-1, the J gene TRBJ2-1; 10 bases are a match to TRBD1. The germline V gene has CDR1 MNHNS and CDR2 SASEGT. J lost 4 bases, V lost 6 bases, and 6 bases had no gene match. This CDR3 has 15 residues. In DNA form, the CDR3 reads TGTGCCAGCAGCTTGGACAGGGGGAGGTACAATGAGCAGTTCTTC. Translated, it gives CASSLDRGRYNEQFF.

This clonotype was seen at least ten times. The chain is built from TRBV10-3 and TRBJ1-1; no definite D call. Looked up from germline, CDR1 is ENHRY and CDR2 is SYGVKD. With 3 bases removed from V and 8 bases from J, the gap between germline ends came to 7 bases. This CDR3 has 11 residues. The CDR3 DNA reads TGTGCCATCAGTGAACACCGCGAAGCTTTCTTT. Protein sequence: CAISEHREAFF.

This clonotype was counted many times. This chain connects TRBV5-1 to TRBJ1-4; 8 bases agree with TRBD1. From germline, CDR1 is SGHRS and CDR2 YFSETQ. V shed 4 bases and J 7 bases; nucleotides not matched to a gene: 15. The CDR3 sequence is 17 residues long. The CDR3 coding sequence is TGCGCCAGCAGCCTTCCTCAGACAGGGGATCGTGGTGAAAAACTGTTTTTT. Its translation is CASSLPQTGDRGEKLFF.

The sample holds many counts of this clonotype. The chain links TRBV7-9 to TRBJ1-1, with 7 bases matching TRBD1. The CDR3 consists of 14 residues. Germline assignment: CDR1 SEHNR and CDR2 FQNEAQ (reference sequence). J was trimmed by 7 bases and V by 1 base; bases with no gene match: 6. This CDR3 is CASSLGQGFYEAFF. For the CDR3, the DNA is TGTGCCAGCAGCTTAGGACAGGGTTTCTATGAAGCTTTCTTT.

Points on this clonotype: A much larger clone lies one base from this, so it may be a read error. This sequence joins TRBV4-1 and TRBJ2-2; D ambiguous. This CDR3 spans 13 amino acids. CDR1 is MGHRA, CDR2 YSYEKL, per germline. Trimming pared 8 bases from V and 5 bases from J, leaving 12 bases between. Written as DNA, the CDR3 is TGCGCCAGCGGCCGGACCCAGACCGGGGAGCTGTTTTTT. Protein: CASGRTQTGELFF.

This clonotype was recorded a few times. The rearrangement joins TRBV18 to TRBJ1-3; D not resolved. CDR1 is KGHSH, CDR2 LQKENI, per germline. This CDR3 has 16 amino acids. Trimming removed 8 bases from V and 2 bases from J, with 19 bases in between. The CDR3 is CASAGSGYDAGNTIYF. For the CDR3, the DNA is TGTGCCAGCGCGGGTTCGGGGTACGACGCTGGAAACACCATATATTTT.

This clonotype has ten or more counts. The V and J genes are TRBV5-1 and TRBJ2-2; no clear D. Per the germline V gene, CDR1 is SGHRS and CDR2 is YFSETQ. With 0 bases removed from V and 9 bases from J, the gap between germline ends came to 9 bases. This CDR3 region has 13 residues. DNA of the CDR3: TGCGCCAGCAGCTTGGAATCGTCCCGGGAGCTGTTTTTT. This translates into CASSLESSRELFF. The entire variable domain, with the rest obtained from reference TRBV5-1 and TRBJ2-2, is as follows: KAGVTQTPRYLIKTRGQQVTLSCSPISGHRSVSWYQQTPGQGLQFLFEYFSETQRNKGNFPGRFSGRQFSNSRSEMNVSTLELGDSALYLCASSLESSRELFFGEGSRLTVL.

There are many counts of this clonotype. V usage is TRBV6-1 and J usage is TRBJ1-2; TRBD1 might be the D (6 bases). V was clipped by 6 bases and J by 0 bases, with 11 bases between them. This CDR3 region has 14 residues. The germline CDR1 and CDR2 sequences are MNHNS and SASEGT. The DNA of the CDR3 is TGTGCCAGCAGGTGGACAGCGCCTAACTATGGCTACACCTTC. Protein: CASRWTAPNYGYTF.

This clonotype has a count of ten or more. The chain is built from TRBV29-1 and TRBJ2-7; D ambiguous. The V gene lost 4 bases and the J gene lost 6 bases, with 7 bases spanning the gap. Germline loops: CDR1 SQVTM, CDR2 ANQGSEA. The CDR3 is 10 residues long. DNA of the CDR3: TGCAGCGTTGTGAAGGGCGAGCAGTACTTC. It yields the protein CSVVKGEQYF.

The chain has TRBV5-1 and TRBJ1-3; the D gene is possibly TRBD1 (6 bases). Germline V CDR1 and CDR2: SGHRS, YFSETQ. CDR3 length equals 17 residues. Trimming cost V 4 bases and J 2 bases, with 19 bases left between them. DNA of the CDR3: TGCGCCAGCAGCCTGCCGGGACCCGCAGGGGCTGGAAACACCATATATTTT. It codes for CASSLPGPAGAGNTIYF.

The CDR3 DNA reads TGTGCCAGCAGTCCGGGACAGGATGAAAAACTGTTTTTT. The encoded protein is CASSPGQDEKLFF. The chain combines TRBV12-3 or TRBV12-4 with TRBJ1-4, with 8 bases fitting TRBD1. The CDR3 sequence is 13 residues long. The J segment lost 6 bases and the V segment lost 5 bases, leaving 2 bases of the junction unmatched.

This clonotype was recorded at least ten times. The J gene is TRBJ2-1, the V gene TRBV28, with 9 positions matching TRBD1. The CDR3 runs 15 residues. The germline V gene has CDR1 MDHEN and CDR2 SYDVKM. V lost 6 bases and J lost 6; bases outside the gene matches: 9. CDR3 in DNA: TGTGCCAGCAGACCTCCGGGACAGGGCATCAATGAGCAGTTCTTC. Translated, it gives CASRPPGQGINEQFF.

This clonotype was recorded many times. V gene TRBV20-1 combines with J gene TRBJ2-7, with D hard to call. The V gene's germline CDR1 is DFQATT and CDR2 SNEGSKA (reference sequence). The V gene lost 6 bases and the J gene lost 4 bases, with 10 bases spanning the gap. The CDR3 is 11 residues long. This CDR3 reads CSAIRPYEQYF. The CDR3 nucleotides are TGCAGTGCCATTCGTCCGTACGAGCAGTACTTC.

The genes are TRBV9 and TRBJ1-6; D gene unclear. The CDR3 covers 19 residues. The germline V gene has CDR1 SGDLS and CDR2 YYNGEE. V dropped 0 bases and J dropped 0 bases, with 16 bases sitting between them. Here the CDR3 reads CASSVGFPGISSYNSPLHF. The DNA of the CDR3 is TGTGCCAGCAGCGTAGGATTTCCGGGCATCAGCTCCTATAATTCACCCCTCCACTTT.

This clonotype came up a few times. This chain links TRBV18 with TRBJ2-4, with 8 positions matching TRBD1. Germline-derived CDR1 and CDR2 are KGHSH and LQKENI. V trimming: 0 bases; J trimming: 0 bases; junction bases outside the gene matches: 10. The CDR3 contains 19 residues. The CDR3 coding sequence is TGTGCCAGCTCACCACCGGGAGGACTCAGGGGGCTAGCCAAAAACATTCAGTACTTC. This encodes CASSPPGGLRGLAKNIQYF.

The chain carries TRBV5-1 and TRBJ2-5; 7 nucleotides agree with TRBD2. The CDR3 totals 16 residues. Looked up from germline, CDR1 is SGHRS and CDR2 is YFSETQ. J lost 2 bases, V lost 0 bases, and 7 bases had no gene match. The CDR3 spells CASSLALLAPQETQYF. CDR3 sequence (DNA): TGCGCCAGCAGCTTGGCCCTACTAGCGCCACAAGAGACCCAGTACTTC.

This clonotype was observed a handful of times. The chain's CDR3 is CASSVGISTDTQYF. The CDR3 DNA reads TGTGCCAGCAGCGTAGGGATCAGCACAGATACGCAGTATTTT. The chain joins TRBV9 to TRBJ2-3; no clear D gene. Trimming pared 0 bases from V and 0 bases from J, leaving 5 bases between. This CDR3 is 14 amino acids long. Germline V gene lookup returns CDR1 SGDLS and CDR2 YYNGEE.

This clonotype was counted a few times. The V gene is TRBV7-6, the J gene TRBJ2-5, with 12 bases matching TRBD2. The CDR3 has 17 residues. The V and J ends lost 2 bases and 10 bases, in that order; junction bases with no gene match: 14. Per germline, CDR1 SGHVS and CDR2 FNYEAQ. The CDR3 sequence: CASSLTPSGGGRSHQYF. The CDR3 DNA follows: TGTGCCAGCAGCTTAACGCCTAGCGGGGGGGGACGGTCCCACCAGTACTTC.

The chain employs TRBV28 and TRBJ1-2; a possible D gene is TRBD1 (6 bases). The V end lost 2 bases, the J end lost 5 bases, and 12 bases lay between the germline ends. Germline CDR1 is MDHEN and CDR2 is SYDVKM. The CDR3 length is 14 residues. The CDR3, as DNA: TGTGCCAGCAGTTTACACCCAGGGGAATATGGCTACACCTTC. It yields the protein CASSLHPGEYGYTF.

This clonotype was recorded many times. The chain employs TRBV5-1 and TRBJ2-7; 16 nucleotides agree with TRBD2. The CDR3 is 16 residues long. CDR1 SGHRS and CDR2 YFSETQ come from the germline V gene. Unmatched junction bases numbered 7, after V lost 4 bases and J lost 6 bases. The CDR3 DNA is TGCGCCAGCAGCACGGGACTAGCGGGAGGGCCTACCGAGCAGTACTTC. Protein sequence: CASSTGLAGGPTEQYF.

This clonotype was counted a few times. Here the CDR3 reads CASTIRGVNYGYTF. The CDR3 DNA is TGTGCCAGCACCATCAGAGGGGTCAACTATGGCTACACCTTC. The chain uses TRBV28 and TRBJ1-2; a possible D gene is TRBD1 (5 bases). CDR1 is MDHEN and CDR2 is SYDVKM in the germline V gene. The V end was cut by 7 bases, the J end by 2 bases, with 14 bases between. This CDR3 comprises 14 residues.

This clonotype has at least ten counts. This chain joins TRBV5-1 and TRBJ2-1; TRBD1 matches at 9 bases. CDR1 is SGHRS and CDR2 is YFSETQ in the germline V gene. This CDR3 has 14 amino acids. V lost 5 bases to trimming and J lost 9 bases; unmatched junction nucleotides: 9. This chain's CDR3 is CASRRDRVFSEQFF. Here the CDR3 DNA reads TGCGCCAGCAGGCGGGACAGGGTATTCAGTGAGCAGTTCTTC.

This clonotype was recorded many times. V and J are TRBV6-5 and TRBJ1-1, with TRBD1 as a possible D gene (5 bases). This CDR3 comprises 14 residues. Trimming pared 2 bases from V and 7 bases from J, leaving 14 bases between. Germline V gives CDR1 MNHEY, CDR2 SVGAGI. The CDR3 region is CASSYGRAFGEAFF. The CDR3 bases are TGTGCCAGCAGTTACGGCAGGGCGTTTGGTGAAGCTTTCTTT.

At least ten counts were recorded for this clonotype. The chain uses TRBV7-9 and TRBJ2-1, with 7 bases aligning to TRBD2. This CDR3 comprises 16 residues. Germline V gives CDR1 SEHNR, CDR2 FQNEAQ (reference sequence). The junction had 7 bases not matched to a gene; V was cut back by 2 bases and J by 3 bases. The CDR3 DNA is TGTGCCAGCAGCTTATCCGAGGGAGGGTACTACAATGAGCAGTTCTTC. This codes for CASSLSEGGYYNEQFF.